The next 10 T cell receptor beta chains were all read from a single sample in a study of human T cells and chemical hapten exposure. Time point reported: patch test 2, 6 weeks after DPC sensitization. Treatment of the sample: therapeutic diphenylcyclopropenone sensitization with weekly scalp DPC. TCRdb re-derived calls from the RACE reads in MiXCR, one entry per CDR3 protein. There are tens of thousands of distinct CDR3 sequences in the sample; around 9.3% occur only once, and 4.5% to 5% lies in the top ten. The source material was whole blood, sampled in connection with sensitization to the hapten diphenylcyclopropenone (DPC). The receptors stem from a woman aged 45-65 years with alopecia areata. Some clones in this sample may be carry-over from other donors' samples.

This clonotype was detected ten times or more. The rearrangement uses TRBV15 and TRBJ2-7, with D tentatively TRBD1 (5 bases). The CDR3 is 15 residues long. Germline-derived CDR1 and CDR2 are LNHNV and YYDKDF (reference sequence). V was cut by 0 bases and J by 2 bases, with 11 bases left in between. CDR3 in DNA: TGTGCCACCAGCAGAGATCCCAGGGTAGCCTACGAGCAGTACTTC. Translated, it gives CATSRDPRVAYEQYF.

This clonotype was detected ten times or more. This chain uses TRBV30 with TRBJ2-1; a weak D match, TRBD2 (5 bases). This CDR3 spans 15 amino acids. Germline V gives CDR1 GTSNPN, CDR2 SVGIG (reference sequence). Trimming took off 1 base at V and 4 bases at J, with 14 bases between the two ends. The CDR3 reads CAWSGGLALYNEQFF. The CDR3 DNA reads TGTGCCTGGAGTGGCGGGTTGGCTCTTTACAATGAGCAGTTCTTC.

This clonotype was found many times. J is TRBJ1-2 and V is TRBV15; no clear D gene. Between the trimmed V and J ends, which lost 0 bases and 4 bases, there was a span of 9 bases. The CDR3 runs 14 residues. Per germline, CDR1 LNHNV and CDR2 YYDKDF (reference sequence). For the CDR3, the DNA is TGTGCCACCAGCAGAGAAAGGGAAAGCTATGGCTACACCTTC. Translation: CATSRERESYGYTF.

This clonotype was seen more than once but under ten times. The V call is TRBV12-3 or TRBV12-4, the J call TRBJ2-7; tentative D call: TRBD2 (6 bases). This CDR3 is built from 15 residues. The V and J ends lost 6 bases and 2 bases respectively, with 17 bases between them. CDR3 bases: TGTGCCAGCAGACCTCGGGACTCCCTCCCCTACGAGCAGTACTTC. This gives the protein CASRPRDSLPYEQYF.

This sequence joins TRBV27 and TRBJ1-5; possibly TRBD1 for D (5 bases). The CDR3 sequence is 15 residues long. Germline V gene sequence: CDR1 MNHEY, CDR2 SMNVEV (reference sequence). V was cut by 5 bases and J by 2 bases, with 13 bases left in between. In nucleotides, the CDR3 is TGTGCCAGCAGTCCGCAGGGTCTGGGCAATCAGCCCCAGCATTTT. Amino acids: CASSPQGLGNQPQHF.

This clonotype was seen many times. The chain combines TRBV28 with TRBJ1-5, with unresolved D. Germline CDR1 is MDHEN and CDR2 is SYDVKM. Trimming pared 0 bases from V and 5 bases from J, leaving 11 bases between. The CDR3 totals 15 residues. CDR3 sequence (DNA): TGTGCCAGCAGTTTATGGGGTCAAGGGCATCAGCCCCAGCATTTT. Its translation is CASSLWGQGHQPQHF.

This clonotype was seen a handful of times. The CDR3 bases are TGTGCCAGCAGCCCCGGACAGGGTGGTCAGCCCCAGCATTTT. This gives the protein CASSPGQGGQPQHF. This chain joins TRBV7-2 and TRBJ1-5; TRBD1 agrees at 8 bases. CDR3 length: 14 amino acids. Germline values: CDR1 SGHTA, CDR2 FQGNSA. V dropped 5 bases and J dropped 6; count of bases not matched to a gene: 6.

This clonotype was counted ten times or more. This chain joins TRBV11-3 and TRBJ1-1; D might be TRBD1 (5 bases). V was cut by 3 bases and J by 2 bases, with 10 bases left in between. Germline V gene sequence: CDR1 SGHNT, CDR2 YENEEA. The CDR3 has 14 residues. The CDR3 DNA is TGTGCCAGCAGCTTTAGGGGTAGTAACACTGAAGCTTTCTTT. The encoded protein is CASSFRGSNTEAFF. The whole variable domain, filled in from reference TRBV11-3 and TRBJ1-1, reads EAGVVQSPRYKIIEKKQPVAFWCNPISGHNTLYWYLQNLGQGPELLIRYENEEAVDDSQLPKDRFSAERLKGVDSTLKIQPAELGDSAVYLCASSFRGSNTEAFFGQGTRLTVV.

This clonotype showed up just a few times. The genes are TRBV5-1 and TRBJ2-1; a possible D gene is TRBD2 (6 bases). Trimming took 6 bases from V and 4 from J, leaving 14 bases between them. Germline loops: CDR1 SGHRS, CDR2 YFSETQ. The CDR3 extends over 14 amino acids. As DNA, the CDR3 is TGCGCCAGCAAGAGCGGAGGGGTTTACAATGAGCAGTTCTTC. This gives the protein CASKSGGVYNEQFF.

At least ten counts were recorded for this clonotype. CDR3 sequence reads: CASSARGTNEKLFF. Written as DNA, the CDR3 is TGTGCCAGCAGCGCCAGGGGAACTAATGAAAAACTGTTTTTT. This chain links TRBV5-8 with TRBJ1-4; D may be TRBD1 (6 bases). Trimming took 4 bases from V and 1 from J, leaving 8 bases between them. The CDR3 is 14 residues long. CDR1 is SGHTS, CDR2 YDEGEE, per germline.